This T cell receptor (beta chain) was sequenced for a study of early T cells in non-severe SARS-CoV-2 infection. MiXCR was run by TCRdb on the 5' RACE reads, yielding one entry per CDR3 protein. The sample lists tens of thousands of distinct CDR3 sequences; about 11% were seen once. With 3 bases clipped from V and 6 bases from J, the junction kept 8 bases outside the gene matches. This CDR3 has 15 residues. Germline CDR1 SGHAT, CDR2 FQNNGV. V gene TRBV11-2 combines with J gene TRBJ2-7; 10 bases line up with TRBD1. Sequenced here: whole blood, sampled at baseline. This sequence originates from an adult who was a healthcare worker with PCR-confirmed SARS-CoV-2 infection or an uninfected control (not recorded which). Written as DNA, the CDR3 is TGTGCCAGCAGCTTGGGGGACAGGGGTTGGGGCGAGCAGTACTTC. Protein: CASSLGDRGWGEQYF.